This T cell receptor (beta chain) came from a study of T cell responses to AZD1222 COVID-19 vaccine (dated by TCRdb to 2020 to 2022). About the full investigation: AZD1222 recipients whose second dose came at about 4 weeks and those whose second dose came at about 12 weeks were combined into one group, since spike-specific TCR depth and breadth did not differ between the two schedules. Trial participants were enrolled by age into 18-55, 56-69 and 70-plus year subgroups, with about 150, 28 and 57 TCR-sequenced participants respectively. A total of 233 trial participants underwent TCR sequencing, of whom some 210 received two doses of AZD1222 and around 26 received two doses of the MenACWY control vaccine.

On this clone: Its antigen remains undetermined. Base qualities are missing; no much larger clone stands one base away.

In light of the paper, this sample's time point label describes: baseline before first vaccination. The vaccinee samples were drawn from two UK trials, COV001 and COV002, one of which was a single-blind randomized controlled phase 2/3 trial testing AZD1222 (ChAdOx1 nCoV-19) in healthy adults. Trial participant PBMC samples were collected at day 0 and day 28 after the second dose for TCRbeta chain sequencing. The cysteine opens and the phenylalanine closes a CDR3 of 15 amino acids. Of all the DNA, just the CDR3 is kept, 45 bases in frame from base 1. The germline V gene specifies MNHEY as CDR1 and SVGEGT as CDR2. Unmatched junction bases come to 2, with V trimmed by 2 bases and J by 6 bases. The CDR3 regions of human TCRbeta chains were subjected to immunosequencing. The authors processed their data as follows. TCRs in the repertoires were matched against a reference library of SARS-CoV-2-specific TCRs that had been generated with the MIRA antigen-specificity platform. Breadth was defined as the fraction of unique TCRs that were SARS-CoV-2-associated. Depth was defined as the fraction of total T cells that were SARS-CoV-2-associated. Using the MIRA data, every spike-specific TCR was mapped to the spike region that the TCR reacted to and assigned to either a CD4 or a CD8 class. Log10-transformed breadth and depth values were compared by one-way ANOVA with Sidak's multiple comparisons tests. TCRdb carries this immuneACCESS record with in-frame sequences only. Its versions omit some clonotypes, under half of them owing to an unresolved V gene in the studies checked, with the rest unexplained. The D gene and trimming were derived from the DNA, and the V and J assignments and clone size from that table. The sample has some 120,000 clones on record, 89% of them singletons. The top ten clonotypes cover more than 4% of the sample.

Overall results and qualifications from the work: Because no day 14 peak-response samples were available, the repertoires could be characterized only after the peak T cell response. Only six AZD1222 recipients were SARS-CoV-2 seropositive at baseline, limiting conclusions about previously exposed vaccinees. In the small 56-69-year group, the increase in depth fell short of significance, most likely because of low power. Spike-specific TCR breadth and depth rose significantly after two AZD1222 doses compared with day 0 and with MenACWY recipients. Epitopes outside the regions mutated in the B.1.351 and B.1.1.7 variants were reportedly recognized by nearly half of the unique spike-specific TCRs. Most participants were white British and females outnumbered males, and the authors suggested that clonal diversity may have been underestimated. Vaccine-associated CD4 TCRs spanned the whole spike protein, with dominant responses in regions 160-218 and 743-854.

The sequence was obtained from an adult in good health. The chain is assembled from TRBV6-2 or TRBV6-3 and TRBJ1-6; the central 9 bases match TRBD1. This sample comprised peripheral blood, obtained on day 0 of AZD1222 vaccination. In nucleotides, the sequence is TGTGCCAGCAGTTACGGGACAGGGACTAATTCACCCCTCCACTTT. Translated, it reads CASSYGTGTNSPLHF.